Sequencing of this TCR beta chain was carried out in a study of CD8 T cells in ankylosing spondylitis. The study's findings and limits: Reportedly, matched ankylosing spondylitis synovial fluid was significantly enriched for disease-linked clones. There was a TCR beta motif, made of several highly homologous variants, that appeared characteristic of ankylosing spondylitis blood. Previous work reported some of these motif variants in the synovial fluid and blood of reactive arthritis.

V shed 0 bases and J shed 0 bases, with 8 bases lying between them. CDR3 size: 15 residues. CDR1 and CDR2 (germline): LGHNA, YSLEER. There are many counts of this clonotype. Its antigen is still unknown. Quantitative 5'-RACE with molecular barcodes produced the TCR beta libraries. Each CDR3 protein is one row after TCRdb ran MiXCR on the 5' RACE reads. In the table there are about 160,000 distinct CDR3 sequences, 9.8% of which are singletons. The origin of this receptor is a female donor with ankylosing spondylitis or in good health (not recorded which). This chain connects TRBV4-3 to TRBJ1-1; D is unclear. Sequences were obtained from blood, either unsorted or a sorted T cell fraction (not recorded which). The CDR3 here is CASSQDRPMNTEAFF. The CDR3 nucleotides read TGCGCCAGCAGCCAAGATCGGCCTATGAACACTGAAGCTTTCTTT.